The source of this T cell receptor beta chain is a study of beta chain features in type 1 diabetes. Study information: Examination spanned approximately 110 million sorted cells from all samples.

General study points: Over-representation of high TCR-expressing cells was a possible consequence of cDNA sequencing.

As for this clone: The antigen remains undetermined.

The whole isolated RNA underwent reverse transcription, so sequencing captured expressed TCRB transcripts. Assay: immunoSEQ multiplex PCR; the TCRdb copy retains only in-frame clones and omits some. This sample has 150,000 or so clones; about 9.8% occur once, and the top ten carry 2% to 3%. J lost 0 bases, V lost 3 bases, and 8 bases had no gene match. The CDR3 is made up of 17 amino acids. The germline V gene has CDR1 MNHNS and CDR2 SASEGT. Sequenced input: central memory CD4+ T cells from blood. The chain couples TRBV6-1 to TRBJ1-1; TRBD1 agrees at 9 bases. The sequence derives from a woman aged 18-30 years in good health. The CDR3 nucleotides read TGTGCCAGCAGTGACCCTTCGGGACAGGGACTGAACACTGAAGCTTTCTTT. Translating gives CASSDPSGQGLNTEAFF.